The rows below give T cell receptor beta chains drawn from one sample of a study of blood T cell repertoires in COVID-19. Sequenced by immunoSEQ multiplex PCR; TCRdb stores in-frame clones only, minus some. Of 320,000 or so clones listed, 89% are singletons. Source material: PBMCs or T cells enriched from blood (not recorded which). All receptors come from a man between 60 and 75 years old who had recovered from COVID-19. CDR3s include the opening cysteine and the closing phenylalanine or tryptophan. The order of the fields is D gene, clone size, J gene, V gene, CDR3 DNA, CDR3 protein. A D gene is named only where the DNA matches it firmly. A clone size is listed for some rows: how often the clone was seen (once, few, many), or a class if it is expanded.

TRBD2	-	TRBJ2-3	TRBV23-1	TGCGCCAGCATTGTAGGTCTAGCGGATAACACAGATACGCAGTATTTT	CASIVGLADNTDTQYF
-	-	TRBJ2-2	TRBV9	TGTGCCAGCAGCGTAGTCGTCACCGGGGAGCTGTTTTTT	CASSVVVTGELFF
TRBD2	-	TRBJ2-3	TRBV9	TGTGCCAGCAGCGTAAGGCTAGCGGGAGGGACAGATACGCAGTATTTT	CASSVRLAGGTDTQYF
TRBD2	-	TRBJ2-1	TRBV28	TGTGCCAGCAGTTTATCGGCTAGCGGGAGGTTAAGGGTGGCTGAGCAGTTCTTC	CASSLSASGRLRVAEQFF
-	-	TRBJ2-1	TRBV5-5	TGTGCCAGCACCCAGGATGCTGGATCCTACAATGAGCAGTTCTTC	CASTQDAGSYNEQFF
TRBD1	-	TRBJ2-5	TRBV28	TGTGCCAGCAGTTTAATTCCCGGACAGGGAGAGAGGACCCAGTACTTC	CASSLIPGQGERTQYF
-	-	TRBJ1-6	TRBV7-2	TGTGCCAGCAGCTTAAATTCGGTGCTAGGTTCACCCCTCCACTTT	CASSLNSVLGSPLHF
TRBD1	-	TRBJ2-7	TRBV29-1	TGCAGCGTTGAGGGACAGGGCTACGAGCAGTACTTC	CSVEGQGYEQYF
TRBD1	-	TRBJ1-2	TRBV18	TGTGCCAGCTCACCAGACAGGGGTTACGGCTACACCTTC	CASSPDRGYGYTF
TRBD1	once	TRBJ1-2	TRBV6-6	TGTGCCAGCAGTGACAGGGCCAGTCCCAACTATGGCTACACCTTC	CASSDRASPNYGYTF
-	-	TRBJ2-3	TRBV24-1	TGTGCCACCAGTGATTTTCGGGGAACAGATACGCAGTATTTT	CATSDFRGTDTQYF
-	-	TRBJ1-2	TRBV6-4	TGTGCCAGCAGTGAGTGGTTTGAGGGCTATGGCTACACCTTC	CASSEWFEGYGYTF
TRBD2	-	TRBJ2-1	TRBV23-1	TGCGCCAGCAGTCGCCCTGGGACTAGCGGGAGAGACCACAATGAGCAGTTCTTC	CASSRPGTSGRDHNEQFF
-	-	TRBJ2-7	TRBV20-1	TGCAGTGCTAGTAGTCAGGGGGGTTACGAGCAGTACTTC	CSASSQGGYEQYF
-	-	TRBJ2-7	TRBV6-5	TGTGCCAGCATGGAGGGGCTCTACTCCTACGAGCAGTACTTC	CASMEGLYSYEQYF
TRBD1	-	TRBJ2-7	TRBV19	TGTGCCAGTAGTCTTGACAGGGGGCTCAGTTACGAGCAGTACTTC	CASSLDRGLSYEQYF
-	-	TRBJ1-2	TRBV7-2	TGTGCCAGCAGCTTAGGTGGGCAGACCTATGGCTACACCTTC	CASSLGGQTYGYTF
TRBD2	-	TRBJ2-5	TRBV5-1	TGCGCCAGCAGCTTCCGCTGGGCCTTCCGAGAGGCGGGAGCAGGGGAGACCCAGTACTTC	CASSFRWAFREAGAGETQYF
-	-	TRBJ1-1	TRBV10-1	TGCGCCAGCAGTGAGTCGAATCAGGGAAACACTGAAGCTTTCTTT	CASSESNQGNTEAFF
TRBD1	-	TRBJ2-1	TRBV9	TGTGCCAGCAGCTTCCGGACAGGGGGGGACTCCTACAATGAGCAGTTCTTC	CASSFRTGGDSYNEQFF
-	-	TRBJ2-2	TRBV7-2	TGTGCCAGCAGCTTAGAAGCCCAGAACACCGGGGAGCTGTTTTTT	CASSLEAQNTGELFF
TRBD2	-	TRBJ2-3	TRBV16	TGTGCCAGCAGCCAATGGCTAGCGGGAAACACAGATACGCAGTATTTT	CASSQWLAGNTDTQYF
TRBD1	few	TRBJ1-4	TRBV6-5	TGTGCCAGCAGTTACCGGGACAGGGGAACTAATGAAAAACTGTTTTTT	CASSYRDRGTNEKLFF
-	once	TRBJ1-2	TRBV21-1	TGTGCCAGCAGCAAGGACAGGAGTGGACTGGGCTACACCTTC	CASSKDRSGLGYTF
-	-	TRBJ2-3	TRBV11-2	TGTGCCAGCAGCTACGGACAGTTTCCTAGCACAGATACGCAGTATTTT	CASSYGQFPSTDTQYF
-	once	TRBJ2-7	TRBV28	TGTGCCAGCAGACCCAGACCAGGGTACTACGAGCAGTACTTC	CASRPRPGYYEQYF
-	-	TRBJ2-2	TRBV6-1	TGTGCCAGCAGTGCGAGTCGAGGATACACCGGGGAGCTGTTTTTT	CASSASRGYTGELFF
TRBD2	-	TRBJ2-7	TRBV28	TGTGCCAGCAGTTTATACCTAGCGGGAGCCTACGAGCAGTACTTC	CASSLYLAGAYEQYF
TRBD1	-	TRBJ1-1	TRBV5-1	TGCGCCAGCAGTCGAACAGGGGGCACTGAAGCTTTCTTT	CASSRTGGTEAFF
TRBD2	-	TRBJ2-7	TRBV3-1/TRBV3-2	TGTGCCAGCAGCCGACAACTGACTAGCGGGACCGAGCAGTACTTC	CASSRQLTSGTEQYF
TRBD1	-	TRBJ2-5	TRBV3-1/TRBV3-2	TGTGCCAGCAGCCAAGATCCGTGGACAGGGCCAGAGACCCAGTACTTC	CASSQDPWTGPETQYF
-	-	TRBJ1-3	TRBV27	TGTGCCAGCAGTTTAAAGGTCAGGGGCTCCTCTGGAAACACCATATATTTT	CASSLKVRGSSGNTIYF
TRBD2	-	TRBJ2-1	TRBV27	TGTGCCAGCAGTCCACGGGGACTAGCGGGCGGGCCACACAATGAGCAGTTCTTC	CASSPRGLAGGPHNEQFF
-	-	TRBJ2-7	TRBV24-1	TGTGCCACCAGTGATCCTTCCAGCTACGAGCAGTACTTC	CATSDPSSYEQYF
-	-	TRBJ1-3	TRBV3-1/TRBV3-2	TGTGCCAGCAGCCAAATACACAGTGAAGGAACAGGAAACACCATATATTTT	CASSQIHSEGTGNTIYF
-	once	TRBJ1-2	TRBV6-5	TGTGCCAGCAGACACCAGGGTCTGAATGGCTACACCTTC	CASRHQGLNGYTF
-	-	TRBJ2-2	TRBV5-1	TGCGCCAGCAGCACCCGGGACACGAACACCGGGGAGCTGTTTTTT	CASSTRDTNTGELFF
-	-	TRBJ2-7	TRBV11-1	TGTGCCAGCAGCTACCGACAGAGTTACGAGCAGTACTTC	CASSYRQSYEQYF
-	-	TRBJ2-5	TRBV21-1	TGTGCCAGCAGCAACTCCCCCCCAGGGGCAGGTCGAGAGACCCAGTACTTC	CASSNSPPGAGRETQYF